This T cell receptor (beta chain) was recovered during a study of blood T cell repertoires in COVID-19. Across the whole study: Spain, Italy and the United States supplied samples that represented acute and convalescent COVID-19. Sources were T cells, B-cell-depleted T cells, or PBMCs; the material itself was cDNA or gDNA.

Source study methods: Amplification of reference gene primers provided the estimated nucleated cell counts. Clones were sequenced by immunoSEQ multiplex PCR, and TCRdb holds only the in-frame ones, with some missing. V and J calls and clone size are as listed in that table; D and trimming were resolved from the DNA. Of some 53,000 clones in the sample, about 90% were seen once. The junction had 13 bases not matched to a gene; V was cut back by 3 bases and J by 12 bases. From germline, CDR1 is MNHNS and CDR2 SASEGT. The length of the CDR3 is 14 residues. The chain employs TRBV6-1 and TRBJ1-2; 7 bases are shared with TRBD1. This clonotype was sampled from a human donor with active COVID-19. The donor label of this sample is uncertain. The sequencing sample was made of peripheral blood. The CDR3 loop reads CASSDGTTGTRNTF. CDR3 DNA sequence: TGTGCCAGCAGTGACGGAACGACAGGGACTAGAAACACCTTC.